This entry lists 12 T cell receptor beta chains sequenced from one sample in a study of cytomegalovirus exposure and HLA in healthy donors. PCR involved 60 Vbeta and 13 Jbeta primers. The data were produced by immunoSEQ multiplex PCR, yet TCRdb's version contains in-frame clones alone and is incomplete. The sample records about 130,000 clones, approximately 61% being singletons. Sequencing used PBMCs. The receptors originated from a man between 25 and 39 years old in good health and CMV-seropositive.

This clone was observed a few times. The CDR3 DNA reads as TGTGCCACCAGCAGAGACAGCGGGAGTTACAATGAGCAGTTCTTC. Translating gives CATSRDSGSYNEQFF. The rearrangement uses TRBV15 and TRBJ2-1, with 8 positions matching TRBD2. With 0 bases clipped from V and 4 bases from J, the junction kept 2 bases outside the gene matches. This CDR3 spans 15 amino acids. The V gene's germline CDR1 is LNHNV and CDR2 YYDKDF (reference sequence).

V and J are TRBV7-8 and TRBJ2-2, with TRBD2 identical over 8 bases. This CDR3 has 15 residues. The V gene end was trimmed by 5 bases and the J gene end by 5 bases; junction bases not matched to a gene: 7. Germline V lookup: CDR1 SGHVS, CDR2 FQNEAQ. The CDR3: CASSVRTSTTGELFF. As DNA, the CDR3 is TGTGCCAGCAGCGTCAGGACTAGCACTACCGGGGAGCTGTTTTTT. Full variable domain (remainder filled in from reference TRBV7-8 and TRBJ2-2): GAGVSQSPRYKVAKRGQDVALRCDPISGHVSLFWYQQALGQGPEFLTYFQNEAQLDKSGLPSDRFFAERPEGSVSTLKIQRTQQEDSAVYLCASSVRTSTTGELFFGEGSRLTVL.

This clone was detected a few times. The chain employs TRBV11-2 and TRBJ2-7; TRBD2 aligns across 10 bases. The CDR3 length is 15 residues. Germline CDR1 is SGHAT and CDR2 is FQNNGV. Trimming took 4 bases from V and 1 from J; bases not matched to a gene: 4. DNA of the CDR3: TGTGCCAGCAGCTGGACTAGCGGACTATCCTACGAGCAGTACTTC. Translation: CASSWTSGLSYEQYF.

The J gene is TRBJ1-2, the V gene TRBV7-9; 7 bases are a match to TRBD1. With 5 bases clipped from V and 3 bases from J, the junction kept 3 bases outside the gene matches. Germline CDR1 is SEHNR and CDR2 is FQNEAQ (reference sequence). This CDR3 comprises 13 residues. CDR3 bases: TGTGCCAGCAGCCGGACAGGATACTATGGCTACACCTTC. It encodes CASSRTGYYGYTF.

The V gene is TRBV11-2, the J gene TRBJ2-1, with 10 bases lining up with TRBD2. The CDR3 is 15 amino acids. Germline V lookup: CDR1 SGHAT, CDR2 FQNNGV. Losses at the gene ends were 5 bases for V and 6 bases for J; bases not matched to a gene: 7. CDR3 residues: CASSHPGLAINEQFF. The CDR3 coding sequence is TGTGCCAGCAGCCATCCGGGACTAGCGATCAATGAGCAGTTCTTC.

CDR3: CASSQPNEQFF. DNA of the CDR3: TGCGCCAGCAGCCAACCAAATGAGCAGTTCTTC. The J gene is TRBJ2-1, the V gene TRBV4-1; D unresolved. The V gene lost 2 bases and the J gene lost 7 bases, with 3 bases spanning the gap. Germline V lookup: CDR1 MGHRA, CDR2 YSYEKL. This CDR3 has 11 amino acids.

The gene calls are TRBV6-5 and TRBJ2-3; a weak D match, TRBD2 (5 bases). This CDR3 region has 14 residues. The V and J ends lost 8 bases and 3 bases respectively, with 15 bases between them. CDR1 MNHEY and CDR2 SVGAGI come from the germline V gene. The CDR3 region is CASGKSGSTDTQYF. CDR3 sequence (DNA): TGTGCCAGCGGGAAAAGCGGTTCAACAGATACGCAGTATTTT.

The chain joins TRBV7-2 to TRBJ2-7, with 9 bases lining up with TRBD1. Germline V lookup: CDR1 SGHTA, CDR2 FQGNSA. J lost 4 bases, V lost 1 base, and 8 bases had no gene match. The CDR3 extends over 16 amino acids. CDR3 coding DNA: TGTGCCAGCAGCTTAGGGGGGGGACAGGGCGTGTACGAGCAGTACTTC. Translating gives CASSLGGGQGVYEQYF.

The chain links TRBV6-5 to TRBJ2-7; no clear D. The CDR3 contains 14 residues. V was clipped by 4 bases and J by 2 bases, with 12 bases between them. Per the germline V gene, CDR1 is MNHEY and CDR2 is SVGAGI. As DNA, the CDR3 is TGTGCCAGCAGTTTGACTCAAGAGACCTACGAGCAGTACTTC. Encoded protein: CASSLTQETYEQYF.

This clone turned up a few times. J is TRBJ2-1 and V is TRBV6-1; 9 bases map to TRBD2. This CDR3 has 16 amino acids. The germline V gene encodes CDR1 MNHNS and CDR2 SASEGT. The V gene end was trimmed by 3 bases and the J gene end by 0 bases; junction bases not matched to a gene: 3. The CDR3 DNA follows: TGTGCCAGCAGTGACCTACTAGCGGGCTCCTACAATGAGCAGTTCTTC. This codes for CASSDLLAGSYNEQFF.

This chain connects TRBV2 to TRBJ1-2, with D possibly being TRBD1 (5 bases). This CDR3 region has 13 residues. Trimming took off 7 bases at V and 4 bases at J, with 13 bases between the two ends. CDR1 is SNHLY, CDR2 FYNNEI, per germline. The CDR3 DNA follows: TGTGCCAGCACTCAAGGGGCAGGCTATGGCTACACCTTC. Amino acids: CASTQGAGYGYTF. The entire variable domain, with the rest obtained from reference TRBV2 and TRBJ1-2, is as follows: EPEVTQTPSHQVTQMGQEVILRCVPISNHLYFYWYRQILGQKVEFLVSFYNNEISEKSEIFDDQFSVERPDGSNFTLKIRSTKLEDSAMYFCASTQGAGYGYTFGSGTRLTVV.

This clone was found a few times. The CDR3: CASSFFQDSSTDTQYF. In DNA form, the CDR3 reads TGTGCCAGCAGCTTTTTTCAGGACAGTAGCACAGATACGCAGTATTTT. V gene TRBV5-4 combines with J gene TRBJ2-3; maybe TRBD1 (6 bases). Germline V gene data show CDR1 as SGHNT and CDR2 as YYREEE (reference sequence). V lost 2 bases, J lost 0 bases, and 13 bases lay in between. The CDR3 covers 16 residues.